Below are 5 T cell receptor beta chains sequenced from a single sample in a study of regulatory T cells in long-lasting Graves disease. TCR beta libraries were built with iRepertoire HTBI primers and Arm-PCR of CDR3 regions. Each CDR3 protein gets one entry after TCRdb re-called the multiplex PCR reads with MiXCR. The sample holds about 400,000 distinct CDR3 sequences, less than 25% seen once. Time point meaning: persistent/refractory GD, antithyroid drugs over 5 years with positive TRAb. Isolated PBMC RNA provided the starting material for the TCR library. The specimen was peripheral blood mononuclear cells (PBMCs), collected when the disease was refractory, from a patient treated with antithyroid drugs. The origin of the receptors is a female donor with Graves disease.

This clonotype appeared many times. V is TRBV2 and J is TRBJ2-2; D is perhaps TRBD1 (6 bases). This CDR3 spans 14 amino acids. Trimming removed 8 bases from V and 2 bases from J, with 12 bases in between. Germline V gene sequence: CDR1 SNHLY, CDR2 FYNNEI. CDR3 sequence: CASAGQTNTGELFF. The CDR3 region has the DNA TGTGCCAGCGCTGGACAGACTAACACCGGGGAGCTGTTTTTT.

This clonotype appeared a few times. The J gene is TRBJ2-7, the V gene TRBV7-9; either TRBD1 or TRBD2 may supply D (5 bases each). V lost 0 bases and J lost 2, with 11 bases in between. Germline CDR1 SEHNR, CDR2 FQNEAQ (reference sequence). This CDR3 has 15 residues. The chain's CDR3 is CASSLAGVGAYEQYF. CDR3 in DNA: TGTGCCAGCAGCTTAGCGGGGGTAGGGGCCTACGAGCAGTACTTC.

This clonotype showed up many times. CDR3 in amino acids: CASSPSGRSGGTEAFF. CDR3 coding DNA: TGTGCCAGCAGCCCCTCCGGTAGGTCAGGGGGCACTGAAGCTTTCTTT. The J gene is TRBJ1-1, the V gene TRBV28; 7 bases line up with TRBD1. This CDR3 region has 16 residues. The germline CDR1 and CDR2 sequences are MDHEN and SYDVKM. V was pared by 6 bases and J by 4 bases, with 14 bases of the junction left unmatched.

At least ten counts were recorded for this clonotype. The chain couples TRBV6-2 or TRBV6-3 to TRBJ1-5; a possible D gene is TRBD1 (5 bases). Trimming removed 10 bases at V and 0 bases at J, with 13 bases between. The CDR3 has 14 amino acids. Germline V gene data show CDR1 as MNHEY and CDR2 as SVGEGT. CDR3 DNA sequence: TGTGCCACTTCGGACACCCATAGCAATCAGCCCCAGCATTTT. It codes for CATSDTHSNQPQHF.

This clonotype was seen a few times. The chain recombines TRBV6-4 with TRBJ2-2; D possibly matches TRBD1 or TRBD2 (5 bases each). This CDR3 is 12 amino acids long. The germline gives CDR1 MRHNA, CDR2 SNTAGT. The V end lost 5 bases, the J end lost 8 bases, and 9 bases lay between the germline ends. The CDR3 nucleotides are TGTGCCAGCAGTTTGGGGGAAGGGGAGCTGTTTTTT. Amino acid sequence: CASSLGEGELFF.